This TCR beta chain appears in the sequencing data of a study of response to subunit inactivated influenza vaccine. TCRdb ran MiXCR on the RT-PCR reads and lists one entry per CDR3 protein. Among fewer than 650,000 distinct CDR3 sequences listed, under 15% were seen once. Trimming removed 4 bases from V and 7 bases from J; junction bases left unmatched: 9. Germline V gene data show CDR1 as DFQATT and CDR2 as SNEGSKA (reference sequence). The CDR3 consists of 13 residues. The genes are TRBV20-1 and TRBJ2-7; 8 bases line up with TRBD2. The sequences come from PBMCs from blood, collected 45 days after vaccination. This clonotype was obtained from a man aged 50 or older who received an inactivated influenza vaccine. CDR3 sequence: CSANRGGLGEQYF. CDR3 coding DNA: TGCAGTGCTAACCGGGGGGGACTCGGGGAGCAGTACTTC.